The present T cell receptor beta chain was sequenced within a study of cytomegalovirus exposure and HLA in healthy donors. The PCR had 60 Vbeta and 13 Jbeta primers. Authors' data handling: Later, an analysis found around 80 million unique TCR beta chains, and roughly 10 million of these were shared. The assay was immunoSEQ multiplex PCR, and TCRdb's table has in-frame clones only and misses some. Clonal size and the V and J genes are those of that table, whereas D and trimming came from the DNA. This table holds over 100,000 clones, over 60% found once. About this clone itself: Its antigen is as yet unknown.

With 3 bases removed from V and 6 bases from J, the gap between germline ends came to 11 bases. Germline CDR1 is MNHEY and CDR2 is SMNVEV (reference sequence). CDR3 length: 13 amino acids. Study-wide findings and caveats: Most TCR sequences were rare, but some public TCRs occurred in many donors. Some 150 TCR beta chains were listed as cytomegalovirus-associated. TCR association rates varied by HLA locus in a later analysis, with DRB1 highest and HLA-C lowest.

Sequenced: PBMCs. The V gene is TRBV27, the J gene TRBJ1-2, with unresolved D. This sequence was found in a male donor in good health and CMV-seropositive. The CDR3 DNA sequence: TGTGCCAGCAGTTTTTCCGGGGAGGATGGCTACACCTTC. Its translation: CASSFSGEDGYTF.